These T cell receptor beta chains were read from a single sample in a study of blood T cell repertoires in COVID-19. Clones were sequenced by immunoSEQ multiplex PCR, and TCRdb holds only the in-frame ones, with some missing. Counted here are approximately 200,000 clones, roughly 87% occurring once; the ten biggest clones make up 2% to 2.5%. Sequencing was done on a sample of PBMCs or T cells enriched from blood (not recorded which). These receptors originate from a woman in her twenties or thirties who had recovered from COVID-19. Each CDR3 is given with its conserved first and last residue. A D gene is named only where the DNA matches it firmly. Clone size, where shown, is once, few, many, or a class for clones that have expanded.

d_call clone_size j_call v_call cdr3_aa cdr3_nt
TRBD1 NA TRBJ1-2 TRBV7-3 CASSLTGGYGYTF TGTGCCAGCAGCCTTACAGGGGGCTATGGCTACACCTTC
NA NA TRBJ2-4 TRBV28 CASSPGRGRHYKNIQYF TGTGCCAGCAGTCCGGGGCGGGGACGGCATTACAAAAACATTCAGTACTTC
NA NA TRBJ1-1 TRBV7-9 CASSISRGIGTEAFF TGTGCCAGCAGCATAAGTAGAGGGATCGGCACTGAAGCTTTCTTT
TRBD1 NA TRBJ2-6 TRBV24-1 CATQGTGANVLTF TGTGCCACACAGGGGACTGGGGCCAACGTCCTGACTTTC
NA NA TRBJ1-3 TRBV11-1 CASSSEKTARNTIYF TGTGCCAGCAGCAGTGAAAAGACGGCGCGGAACACCATATATTTT
NA NA TRBJ2-3 TRBV6-1 CASSEGQYTDTQYF TGTGCCAGCAGTGAGGGGCAGTACACAGATACGCAGTATTTT
TRBD1 NA TRBJ2-3 TRBV4-2 CASSQDTPGQVATDTQYF TGTGCCAGCAGCCAAGATACCCCCGGACAGGTGGCCACAGATACGCAGTATTTT
TRBD1 NA TRBJ1-4 TRBV6-5 CASSAQTGLSEKLFF TGTGCCAGCAGCGCCCAGACAGGGTTAAGTGAAAAACTGTTTTTT
TRBD1 NA TRBJ1-1 TRBV15 CATSRDLGTDEAFF TGTGCCACCAGCAGAGATCTCGGGACAGATGAAGCTTTCTTT
TRBD1 NA TRBJ2-5 TRBV20-1 CSATKGGGQYF TGCAGTGCTACCAAAGGGGGCGGCCAATACTTC
TRBD2 NA TRBJ2-1 TRBV14 CASSRWSGGPTDEQFF TGTGCCAGCAGCCGATGGAGCGGGGGACCCACGGATGAGCAGTTCTTC
TRBD1 NA TRBJ1-2 TRBV7-9 CASSLHRDRADGYTF TGTGCCAGCAGCTTACACCGGGACAGGGCTGATGGCTACACCTTC
TRBD1 NA TRBJ2-5 TRBV18 CASSPGTALYQETQYF TGTGCCAGCTCACCTGGGACAGCCCTTTACCAAGAGACCCAGTACTTC
NA once TRBJ1-5 TRBV5-5 CASSFVQALQPQHF TGTGCCAGCAGCTTCGTCCAGGCCTTGCAGCCCCAGCATTTT
NA NA TRBJ1-1 TRBV12-3/TRBV12-4 CASSNPAAAFF TGTGCCAGCAGTAATCCCGCAGCGGCTTTCTTT
TRBD2 NA TRBJ2-1 TRBV5-4 CASSWSGGNNEQFF TGTGCCAGCAGCTGGAGCGGGGGAAACAATGAGCAGTTCTTC
TRBD2 NA TRBJ2-1 TRBV6-1 CASSELAGGIGEQFF TGTGCCAGCAGTGAACTAGCGGGGGGGATCGGTGAGCAGTTCTTC
TRBD1 NA TRBJ2-7 TRBV27 CASSYTTGAYPYEQYF TGTGCCAGCAGTTATACGACAGGGGCTTATCCCTACGAGCAGTACTTC
NA NA TRBJ2-6 TRBV3-1/TRBV3-2 CASSQYRGPGANVLTF TGTGCCAGCAGCCAATATAGGGGCCCTGGGGCCAACGTCCTGACTTTC
NA NA TRBJ1-3 TRBV18 CASSPQTGQLSGNTIYF TGTGCCAGCTCACCACAGACAGGACAACTCTCTGGAAACACCATATATTTT
TRBD1 once TRBJ1-2 TRBV7-9 CASSLVGTGVSTF TGTGCCAGCAGCTTAGTTGGGACAGGTGTAAGCACCTTC
NA NA TRBJ2-3 TRBV5-1 CASSPVSDTQYF TGCGCCAGCAGCCCCGTGTCAGATACGCAGTATTTT
NA once TRBJ2-7 TRBV11-2 CASSPRGEAYEQYF TGTGCCAGCAGCCCCAGGGGGGAAGCCTACGAGCAGTACTTC
TRBD2 NA TRBJ2-7 TRBV7-2 CASSLGISGSSYEQYF TGTGCCAGCAGCTTAGGGATTAGCGGGAGTTCCTACGAGCAGTACTTC
NA NA TRBJ2-7 TRBV7-2 CASSLAGQDTYEQYF TGTGCCAGCAGCTTAGCAGGTCAGGATACCTACGAGCAGTACTTC
NA NA TRBJ2-7 TRBV5-1 CASSIASARTYEQYF TGCGCCAGCAGCATAGCTAGCGCCCGTACCTACGAGCAGTACTTC
TRBD2 NA TRBJ2-5 TRBV5-1 CASTASGEGQETQYF TGCGCCAGCACGGCCAGCGGGGAAGGCCAAGAGACCCAGTACTTC
NA NA TRBJ2-1 TRBV7-6 CASSLVGGLAIDNEQFF TGTGCCAGCAGCTTAGTAGGGGGCCTAGCGATCGACAATGAGCAGTTCTTC
NA NA TRBJ1-2 TRBV20-1 CSARQGNGYTF TGCAGTGCTAGACAGGGAAATGGCTACACCTTC
NA NA TRBJ2-3 TRBV7-6 CASSLLPSTDTQYF TGTGCCAGCAGCTTACTACCTAGCACAGATACGCAGTATTTT
TRBD1 few TRBJ1-2 TRBV19 CASSIAGTVNYGYTF TGTGCCAGTAGTATAGCAGGGACAGTTAACTATGGCTACACCTTC
NA NA TRBJ1-6 TRBV12-5 CASGLEGVGSPLHF TGTGCTAGTGGTTTGGAGGGGGTGGGATCACCCCTCCACTTT
TRBD1 NA TRBJ1-2 TRBV4-3 CASSQVGQGVWYGYTF TGCGCCAGCAGCCAAGTGGGTCAGGGGGTTTGGTATGGCTACACCTTC
NA NA TRBJ1-4 TRBV12-3/TRBV12-4 CASGLGEKLFF TGTGCCAGCGGACTGGGCGAAAAACTGTTTTTT
NA NA TRBJ1-1 TRBV27 CASSLSSGENTEAFF TGTGCCAGCAGTTTATCATCCGGGGAGAACACTGAAGCTTTCTTT
NA NA TRBJ2-2 TRBV4-1 CASSQITGNTGELFF TGCGCCAGCAGCCAAATAACAGGGAACACCGGGGAGCTGTTTTTT
TRBD1 NA TRBJ2-7 TRBV10-2 CASSENLRDRSYEQYF TGCGCCAGCAGTGAGAATTTGAGGGACAGATCCTACGAGCAGTACTTC
TRBD1 NA TRBJ1-2 TRBV12-3/TRBV12-4 CASSLVDRHGYTF TGTGCCAGCAGTTTAGTGGACAGGCATGGCTACACCTTC
NA NA TRBJ2-7 TRBV7-9 CASSLSVYEQYF TGTGCCAGCAGCTTGTCCGTTTACGAGCAGTACTTC
NA NA TRBJ2-1 TRBV5-1 CASSYDSTNEQFF TGCGCCAGCAGCTACGACTCCACCAATGAGCAGTTCTTC
NA NA TRBJ1-1 TRBV7-9 CASSRQDTEAFF TGTGCCAGCAGCCGACAGGACACTGAAGCTTTCTTT
NA NA TRBJ1-1 TRBV2 CASSAPGLDEAFF TGTGCCAGCAGCGCTCCGGGACTAGACGAAGCTTTCTTT
TRBD2 NA TRBJ2-4 TRBV19 CASTLGAGGSLAKNIQYF TGTGCCAGTACCCTTGGGGCGGGGGGGTCTCTAGCCAAAAACATTCAGTACTTC
NA NA TRBJ2-3 TRBV7-2 CASSLFWDSSTDTQYF TGTGCCAGCAGCTTATTCTGGGACTCTAGCACAGATACGCAGTATTTT
NA NA TRBJ2-2 TRBV5-4 CASSRQVLTSTGELFF TGTGCCAGCAGCCGACAGGTTTTGACAAGCACCGGGGAGCTGTTTTTT